This T cell receptor (beta chain) stems from a study of CD8 T cells in ankylosing spondylitis. Study findings and constraints: Seemingly distinctive of ankylosing spondylitis blood was a TCR beta motif formed by eight highly homologous variants. There was reportedly significant enrichment of clones that were disease-linked in matched ankylosing spondylitis synovial fluid. Some of the motif variants had earlier been found in reactive arthritis patients' fluid and blood. Relatively scarce in peripheral blood, disease-linked clones were CD8+.

V was shortened by 3 bases and J by 4 bases, with 15 bases between the two germline ends. This CDR3 comprises 15 residues. Germline V gives CDR1 MDHEN, CDR2 SYDVKM. In this sample, this clonotype turned up a few times. Its target is not known. Construction of TCR beta libraries was performed using quantitative 5'-RACE with molecular barcodes. TCRdb reprocessed the 5' RACE reads with MiXCR, giving one entry per CDR3 protein. Of about 840,000 distinct CDR3 sequences listed, 10% to 15% are singletons. This TCR derives from a male donor with ankylosing spondylitis. The specimen sequenced was blood, either unsorted or a sorted T cell fraction (not recorded which). The chain uses TRBV28 and TRBJ1-1; TRBD1 might be the D (5 bases). Here the CDR3 reads CASSFAGTSGTEAFF. The CDR3 DNA is TGTGCCAGCAGTTTTGCCGGGACTTCTGGCACTGAAGCTTTCTTT.